These 23 T cell receptor beta chains came from one sample sequenced in a study of cytomegalovirus exposure and HLA in healthy donors. The PCR used 60 Vbeta and 13 Jbeta primers. TCRdb keeps only in-frame clones here, not all; method: immunoSEQ multiplex PCR. The data contain 95,000 or so clones, 55% to 75% of them singletons. Material: PBMCs. The receptor source for this set is a woman aged 50 to 65 in good health and CMV-seropositive.

The rearrangement joins TRBV28 to TRBJ1-3; 8 nucleotides match TRBD1. After removal of 7 bases from V and 4 bases from J, the junction contained 9 bases not matched to a gene. Per germline, CDR1 MDHEN and CDR2 SYDVKM. The CDR3 is made up of 15 amino acids. CDR3 in amino acids: CASTGTHRGGNTIYF. CDR3 nucleotides: TGTGCCAGCACCGGAACGCACAGGGGGGGAAACACCATATATTTT. Looking up the rest from reference TRBV28 and TRBJ1-3 gives the full variable domain: DVKVTQSSRYLVKRTGEKVFLECVQDMDHENMFWYRQDPGLGLRLIYFSYDVKMKEKGDIPEGYSVSREKKERFSLILESASTNQTSMYLCASTGTHRGGNTIYFGEGSWLTVV.

The CDR3 here is CASSLGRTYNEQFF. The CDR3 coding sequence is TGTGCCAGCAGTTTGGGGCGGACCTACAATGAGCAGTTCTTC. The chain has TRBV27 and TRBJ2-1; D may be TRBD1 (5 bases). CDR3 size: 14 residues. CDR1 MNHEY and CDR2 SMNVEV come from the germline V gene (reference sequence). V dropped 3 bases and J dropped 2 bases, with 8 bases sitting between them.

The rearrangement joins TRBV5-5 to TRBJ1-6; possible D gene TRBD1, 6 bases. V was shortened by 4 bases and J by 5 bases, with 13 bases between the two germline ends. The germline V gene has CDR1 SGHKS and CDR2 YYEKEE (reference sequence). The CDR3 runs 15 residues. CDR3 nucleotides: TGTGCCAGCAGCCCTAGGACAGCCGATAATTCACCCCTCCACTTT. This encodes CASSPRTADNSPLHF.

This chain uses TRBV7-9 with TRBJ2-3; D is uncertain. The length of the CDR3 is 13 residues. Trimming stripped 0 bases from V and 6 bases from J, with 7 bases between. Germline CDR1 reads SEHNR; CDR2 reads FQNEAQ (reference sequence). The CDR3 DNA is TGTGCCAGCAGCTTAGCGGGCCCCGATACGCAGTATTTT. Protein product: CASSLAGPDTQYF.

The chain links TRBV28 to TRBJ1-4, with a tentative D call TRBD1 (6 bases). Germline V lookup: CDR1 MDHEN, CDR2 SYDVKM. The V gene lost 5 bases and the J gene lost 3 bases, with 13 bases spanning the gap. This CDR3 contains 15 residues. The CDR3 protein is CASSVQGRPNEKLFF. Here the CDR3 DNA reads TGTGCCAGCAGTGTACAGGGAAGACCTAATGAAAAACTGTTTTTT.

The J gene is TRBJ2-3, the V gene TRBV7-3; TRBD2 matches at 8 bases. V shed 5 bases, J shed 13 bases, and the junction held 8 bases outside the gene matches. Germline CDR1 and CDR2: SGHTA and FQGTGA. The CDR3 sequence is 12 residues long. The CDR3 here is CASSRPGGPKYF. The CDR3 bases are TGTGCCAGCAGCAGGCCGGGAGGGCCGAAGTATTTT.

The chain uses TRBV28 and TRBJ1-4; 7 bases agree with TRBD1. The V segment lost 6 bases and the J segment 7 bases; nucleotides outside the gene matches: 11. Germline assignment: CDR1 MDHEN and CDR2 SYDVKM. This CDR3 is 15 amino acids long. CDR3 bases: TGTGCCAGCAGGACACCAGGGGCAGGGGGTGAAAAACTGTTTTTT. Protein sequence: CASRTPGAGGEKLFF.

The chain recombines TRBV30 with TRBJ1-2, with D tentatively TRBD1 (5 bases). V was trimmed by 0 bases and J by 8 bases, leaving 7 bases between them. There are 11 residues in the CDR3. Per germline, CDR1 GTSNPN and CDR2 SVGIG (reference sequence). CDR3: CAWSVGGGYTF. The CDR3 DNA is TGTGCCTGGAGTGTCGGGGGGGGCTACACCTTC.

V is TRBV5-6 and J is TRBJ2-5; the match to TRBD2 covers 7 bases. Germline V gene data show CDR1 as SGHDT and CDR2 as YYEEEE. Trimming took 1 base from V and 6 from J; bases not matched to a gene: 15. The CDR3 length is 17 residues. The CDR3 sequence is CASSLFFGGGEQKTQYF. The CDR3 DNA sequence: TGTGCCAGCAGCTTGTTTTTCGGGGGAGGGGAGCAAAAGACCCAGTACTTC.

This clone turned up a few times. The rearrangement uses TRBV10-3 and TRBJ2-2; tentative D call: TRBD1 (6 bases). The CDR3 covers 15 residues. Between the trimmed V and J ends, which lost 6 bases and 0 bases, there was a span of 11 bases. CDR1 and CDR2 (germline): ENHRY, SYGVKD. The CDR3 region has the DNA TGTGCCATCAGCCGGGACACCGCGAACACCGGGGAGCTGTTTTTT. It is translated as CAISRDTANTGELFF.

The rearrangement joins TRBV4-1 to TRBJ2-5, with 9 nucleotides matching TRBD1. The CDR3 sequence is 15 residues long. Germline V gene data show CDR1 as MGHRA and CDR2 as YSYEKL. Unmatched junction bases numbered 9, after V lost 5 bases and J lost 5 bases. CDR3 DNA sequence: TGCGCCAGCAGCGACCCCGGGACAGGGCAGGAGACCCAGTACTTC. This sequence encodes CASSDPGTGQETQYF.

The table lists this clone with a few counts. This chain connects TRBV27 to TRBJ2-4, with D possibly being TRBD1 (5 bases). In germline, CDR1 is MNHEY, CDR2 SMNVEV (reference sequence). This CDR3 is 14 amino acids long. The V end lost 1 base, the J end lost 8 bases, and 12 bases lay between the germline ends. This CDR3 reads CASSLFPKGDIQYF. DNA of the CDR3: TGTGCCAGCAGTTTATTCCCCAAAGGGGACATTCAGTACTTC.

The chain couples TRBV6-5 to TRBJ1-5; the D gene is possibly TRBD1 (6 bases). Deletions cut 6 bases from V and 3 bases from J, with 12 bases between. This CDR3 region has 14 residues. Germline CDR1 is MNHEY and CDR2 is SVGAGI. The CDR3 nucleotides read TGTGCCAGCAGCAGCAGGGGCTCCAATCAGCCCCAGCATTTT. Amino acids: CASSSRGSNQPQHF.

The gene calls are TRBV29-1 and TRBJ2-7, with a possible D match to TRBD1 (6 bases). Germline CDR1 SQVTM, CDR2 ANQGSEA. The V end was cut by 6 bases, the J end by 2 bases, with 8 bases between. The CDR3 consists of 11 residues. CDR3 loop: CSVRTAYEQYF. The CDR3, as DNA: TGCAGCGTGAGGACAGCCTACGAGCAGTACTTC.

This rearrangement joins TRBV7-2 to TRBJ2-3; possibly TRBD2 for D (5 bases). The V end was cut by 4 bases, the J end by 7 bases, with 12 bases between. The CDR3 is 13 residues long. Per the germline V gene, CDR1 is SGHTA and CDR2 is FQGNSA. The CDR3 DNA follows: TGTGCCAGCAGCTCCACACAGCGGAATACGCAGTATTTT. Translation: CASSSTQRNTQYF.

V is TRBV5-1 and J is TRBJ2-3; 12 nucleotides match TRBD2. The J segment lost 5 bases and the V segment lost 2 bases, leaving 3 bases of the junction unmatched. Germline CDR1 reads SGHRS; CDR2 reads YFSETQ. The CDR3 is made up of 15 amino acids. The CDR3 DNA is TGCGCCAGCAGCTTCAAACTAGCGGGAGGAGATACGCAGTATTTT. Its protein is CASSFKLAGGDTQYF.

This clone was picked up one time. V usage is TRBV15 and J usage is TRBJ2-7; D is undetermined. The CDR3 has 13 residues. Germline lookup yields CDR1 LNHNV and CDR2 YYDKDF (reference sequence). The V and J ends lost 2 bases and 6 bases respectively, with 11 bases between them. CDR3 DNA: TGTGCCACCAGCAGAAACGCGGAGCCCGAGCAGTACTTC. Protein product: CATSRNAEPEQYF.

The V call is TRBV6-6, the J call TRBJ2-5; 9 bases align to TRBD1. V lost 0 bases, J lost 5 bases, and 4 bases stayed unmatched. The germline V gene encodes CDR1 MNHNY and CDR2 SVGAGI (reference sequence). CDR3 length equals 15 residues. The CDR3 loop is CASSYSGQGTETQYF. The CDR3 nucleotides read TGTGCCAGCAGTTACTCAGGACAGGGGACGGAGACCCAGTACTTC.

The rearrangement links TRBV6-4 to TRBJ2-2; D gene ambiguous. With 5 bases removed from V and 3 bases from J, the gap between germline ends came to 10 bases. The CDR3 is made up of 14 amino acids. CDR1 and CDR2 (germline): MRHNA, SNTAGT. The chain's CDR3 is CASSLERDTGELFF. CDR3 nucleotides: TGTGCCAGCAGTTTAGAACGGGACACCGGGGAGCTGTTTTTT.

The genes are TRBV9 and TRBJ2-7; 7 nucleotides align to TRBD1. This CDR3 is 15 amino acids long. J gave up 5 bases and V 4 bases, and 12 bases lay outside the gene matches. Germline V lookup: CDR1 SGDLS, CDR2 YYNGEE. The CDR3 sequence is CASSSHGQEGNEQYF. CDR3 bases: TGTGCCAGCAGCTCCCATGGACAGGAAGGGAACGAGCAGTACTTC.

This clone was seen a single time. This chain connects TRBV14 to TRBJ2-7; D possibly corresponds to TRBD1 (6 bases). The germline gives CDR1 SGHDN, CDR2 FVKESK. The CDR3 sequence is 12 residues long. V was cut by 1 base and J by 11 bases, with 12 bases left in between. CDR3 loop: CASSQVTGWEYF. DNA for the CDR3: TGTGCCAGCAGCCAAGTAACAGGGTGGGAGTACTTC.

This clone showed up just a few times. This chain connects TRBV7-9 to TRBJ2-7; perhaps TRBD1 as D (5 bases). CDR1 and CDR2 (germline): SEHNR, FQNEAQ (reference sequence). This CDR3 comprises 14 residues. The V and J ends lost 2 bases and 6 bases respectively, with 14 bases between them. CDR3 residues: CASSLQGRWGEQYF. The CDR3 coding sequence is TGTGCCAGCAGCTTACAGGGAAGGTGGGGCGAGCAGTACTTC.

The chain carries TRBV7-6 and TRBJ2-4; 9 bases match TRBD1. J gave up 2 bases and V 5 bases, and 7 bases lay outside the gene matches. Germline CDR1 and CDR2: SGHVS and FNYEAQ. The CDR3 covers 16 residues. The CDR3 sequence is CASSPGQGRTKNIQYF. The CDR3 nucleotides read TGTGCCAGCAGCCCTGGACAGGGGAGAACCAAAAACATTCAGTACTTC. Together with reference TRBV7-6 and TRBJ2-4, the CDR3 gives the full variable domain: GAGVSQSPRYKVTKRGQDVALRCDPISGHVSLYWYRQALGQGPEFLTYFNYEAQQDKSGLPNDRFSAERPEGSISTLTIQRTEQRDSAMYRCASSPGQGRTKNIQYFGAGTRLSVL.